The clone carrying this T cell receptor (beta chain) was found many times. As yet, its antigen is unknown. The CDR3 has 14 residues. Germline CDR1 is SGHRS and CDR2 is YFSETQ. The junction had 4 bases not matched to a gene; V was cut back by 4 bases and J by 4 bases. These data come from a study of CD8 T cells in ankylosing spondylitis. TCRdb passed the 5' RACE reads through MiXCR, listing each CDR3 protein once. Among approximately 500,000 distinct CDR3 sequences listed, 9.5% to 15% were seen once. Study observations and caveats: Certain motif variants had earlier been reported in reactive arthritis synovial fluid and blood. The study identified a TCR beta motif of under ten highly homologous variants that appeared characteristic of ankylosing spondylitis blood. The authors reported significant enrichment of disease-linked clones in matched ankylosing spondylitis synovial fluid.

The sequenced material came from blood, either unsorted or a sorted T cell fraction (not recorded which). The rearrangement uses TRBV5-1 and TRBJ2-2; 7 nucleotides match TRBD1. The receptor was isolated from a male donor with ankylosing spondylitis. The CDR3 bases are TGCGCCAGCAGCCCCCGGGACAGCACCGGGGAGCTGTTTTTT. This gives the protein CASSPRDSTGELFF.